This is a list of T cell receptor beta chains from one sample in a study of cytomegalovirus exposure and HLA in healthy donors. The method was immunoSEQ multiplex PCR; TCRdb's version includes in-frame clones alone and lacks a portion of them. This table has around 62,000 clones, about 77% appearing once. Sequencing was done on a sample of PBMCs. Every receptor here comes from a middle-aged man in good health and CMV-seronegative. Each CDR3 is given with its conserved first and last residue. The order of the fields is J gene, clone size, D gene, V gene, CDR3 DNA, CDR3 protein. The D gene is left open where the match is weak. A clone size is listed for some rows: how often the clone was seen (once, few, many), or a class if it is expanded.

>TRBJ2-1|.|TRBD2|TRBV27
TGTGCCAGCCGCCCTGGAGCGGGAGTTCCTAATGAGCAGTTCTTC
CASRPGAGVPNEQFF
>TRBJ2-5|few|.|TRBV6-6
TGTGCCAGCTCGGGGGAAGAGACCCAGTACTTC
CASSGEETQYF
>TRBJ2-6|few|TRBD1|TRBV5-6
TGTGCCAGCAGCTTGTGGGGACAGGGGGTGGCTGGGGCCAACGTCCTGACTTTC
CASSLWGQGVAGANVLTF
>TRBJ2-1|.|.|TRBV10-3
TGTGCCATCAGTGAGGGTGGGAGCCAAAGCTCCTACAATGAGCAGTTCTTC
CAISEGGSQSSYNEQFF
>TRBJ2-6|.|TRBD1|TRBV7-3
TGTGCCAGCAGCAAGGACAGGGCTGGGGCCAACGTCCTGACTTTC
CASSKDRAGANVLTF
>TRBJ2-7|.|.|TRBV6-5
TGTGCCAGCAGCAAAGGGGTGTCCCCCTACGAGCAGTACTTC
CASSKGVSPYEQYF
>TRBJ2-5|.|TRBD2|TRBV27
TGTGCCAGCAGTACCCTGGGCCTAGCGGGGGGGCGGGAGACCCAGTACTTC
CASSTLGLAGGRETQYF
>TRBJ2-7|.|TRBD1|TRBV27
TGTGCCAGCAGTGGGCCAGGGGGATCTTGGTACGAGCAGTACTTC
CASSGPGGSWYEQYF
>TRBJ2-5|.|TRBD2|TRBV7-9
TGTGCCAGCAGCTTAGCTAGCGGGAGCTCGGAGACCCAGTACTTC
CASSLASGSSETQYF
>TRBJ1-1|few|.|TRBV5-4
TGTGCCAGCAGCTTGGGGGGGGAACAGTCGAACACTGAAGCTTTCTTT
CASSLGGEQSNTEAFF
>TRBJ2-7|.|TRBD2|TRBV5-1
TGCGCCAGCAGACAATCAGCGGGAACCTACGAGCAGTACTTC
CASRQSAGTYEQYF
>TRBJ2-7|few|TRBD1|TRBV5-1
TGCGCCAGCAGCTTGGGGACGACAGGGACCGAGCAGTACTTC
CASSLGTTGTEQYF
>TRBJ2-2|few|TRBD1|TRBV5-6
TGTGCCAGCAGCTTTAGAACCATGAGGGGGCCGAACACCGGGGAGCTGTTTTTT
CASSFRTMRGPNTGELFF
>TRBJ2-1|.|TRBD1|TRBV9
TGTGCCAGCAGCGAGTGGACAGGGGAGGGCAATGAGCAGTTCTTC
CASSEWTGEGNEQFF
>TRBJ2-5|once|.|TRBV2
TGTGCCAGCAGTGACTTCTCGCGGGCCCAGTACTTC
CASSDFSRAQYF
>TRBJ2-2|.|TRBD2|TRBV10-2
TGCGCCAGCAGTGACCTTGGACTGATAGCGGGAAAACGACTCGGCGGGGAGCTGTTTTTT
CASSDLGLIAGKRLGGELFF
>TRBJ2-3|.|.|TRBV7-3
TGTGCCAGCAGCGCCAGTGGGGGGAGCACAGATACGCAGTATTTT
CASSASGGSTDTQYF
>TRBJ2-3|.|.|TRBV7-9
TGTGCCAGCAGTCGGGACACCGATACGCAGTATTTT
CASSRDTDTQYF
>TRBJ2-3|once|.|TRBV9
TGTGCCAGCAGCAAGTCTAGCTCGGTGGATACGCAGTATTTT
CASSKSSSVDTQYF
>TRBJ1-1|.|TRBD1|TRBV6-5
TGTGCCAGCACCTCGACAGGGACGACGGCTGAAGCTTTCTTT
CASTSTGTTAEAFF
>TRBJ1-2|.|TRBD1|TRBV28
TGTGCCAGCAGCTGGACAGGCAAAACTAACTATGGCTACACCTTC
CASSWTGKTNYGYTF
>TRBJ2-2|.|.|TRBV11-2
TGTGCCAGCAGGCGGCAATCGAACACCGGGGAGCTGTTTTTT
CASRRQSNTGELFF
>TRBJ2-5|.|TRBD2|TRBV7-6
TGTGCCAGCAGCCCGGACTCTAGCGGGAGGGGGTCGGAGACCCAGTACTTC
CASSPDSSGRGSETQYF
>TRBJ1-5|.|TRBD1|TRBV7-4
TGTGCCAGCAGCCTCGTCCCGGGACAGGGGGCTCGTAGCAATCAGCCCCAGCATTTT
CASSLVPGQGARSNQPQHF
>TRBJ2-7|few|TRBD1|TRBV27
TGTGCCAGCAAAGGGACAGGGGTTGACGAGCAGTACTTC
CASKGTGVDEQYF
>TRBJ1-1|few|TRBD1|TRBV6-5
TGTGCCAGCAGTTACTCCGGACAGGGTGAAGCTTTCTTT
CASSYSGQGEAFF
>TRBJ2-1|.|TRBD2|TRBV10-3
TGTGCCATCAGTGTTACTAGCGGGAACAATGAGCAGTTCTTC
CAISVTSGNNEQFF
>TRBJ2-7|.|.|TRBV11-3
TGTGCCAGCAGCTCGGGTCCGGGTCCTCACTACGAGCAGTACTTC
CASSSGPGPHYEQYF
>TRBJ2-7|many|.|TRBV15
TGTGCCACCAGCAGGCCTGAGTTAAACGAGCAGTACTTC
CATSRPELNEQYF
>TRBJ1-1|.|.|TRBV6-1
TGTGCCAGCAGGACAGCGATAAACACTGAAGCTTTCTTT
CASRTAINTEAFF
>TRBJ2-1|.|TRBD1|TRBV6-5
TGTGCCAGCAGCCCCGGACAGGGCCGCAATGAGCAGTTCTTC
CASSPGQGRNEQFF
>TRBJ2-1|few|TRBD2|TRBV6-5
TGTGCCAGCAGTTACGTTAGGGAGGGCGAGGGTGAGCAGTTCTTC
CASSYVREGEGEQFF
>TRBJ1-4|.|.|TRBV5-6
TGTGCCAGCAGCTTTGGGAGCAGAGGAACTAATGAAAAACTGTTTTTT
CASSFGSRGTNEKLFF
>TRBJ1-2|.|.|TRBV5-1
TGCGCCAGCAGCGTTGGACAGAACTATGGCTACACCTTC
CASSVGQNYGYTF
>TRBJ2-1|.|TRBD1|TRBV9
TGTGCCAGCAGCTTCGGGACAGGGGGCGGGAATGAGCAGTTCTTC
CASSFGTGGGNEQFF
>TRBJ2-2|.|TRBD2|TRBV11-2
TGTGCCAGCAGCTTAGTTCGGGAGGGCCGGGAGCTGTTTTTT
CASSLVREGRELFF
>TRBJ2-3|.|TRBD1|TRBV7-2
TGTGCCAGCAGCTTAGAGCTGGACAGGGGGCGCAAAGATACGCAGTATTTT
CASSLELDRGRKDTQYF
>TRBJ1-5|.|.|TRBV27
TGTGCCAGCAGTTCCCAGGGGCTCTACAATCAGCCCCAGCATTTT
CASSSQGLYNQPQHF
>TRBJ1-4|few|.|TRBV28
TGTGCCAGCAGGGACTCAACTAATGAAAAACTGTTTTTT
CASRDSTNEKLFF
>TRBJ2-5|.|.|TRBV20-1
TGCAGTGCGTTACACGAAGAGACCCAGTACTTC
CSALHEETQYF
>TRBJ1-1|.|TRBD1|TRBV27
TGTGCCAGCAGTTCTGGGACAGGTCGAAACACTGAAGCTTTCTTT
CASSSGTGRNTEAFF
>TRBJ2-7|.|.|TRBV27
TGTGCCAGCAGTTTAAGGGGCAGCACCTACGAGCAGTACTTC
CASSLRGSTYEQYF
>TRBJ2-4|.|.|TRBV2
TGTGCCAGCAGTGAACCAGGGTTCGGCAAAAACATTCAGTACTTC
CASSEPGFGKNIQYF
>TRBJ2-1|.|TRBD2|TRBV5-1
TGCGCCAGCAGCCCTTTAGCGGGGCTGGACAATGAGCAGTTCTTC
CASSPLAGLDNEQFF